Below, 20 T cell receptor beta chains from the same sample are listed, as sequenced in a study of blood T cell repertoires in COVID-19 (dated by TCRdb to the early 2020s). Receptor amplification or capture employed the immunoSEQ multiplex PCR assay. TCRdb limited this immuneACCESS table to in-frame rearrangements with V and J called. A share of clones is missing; checked studies link under half to unresolved V genes, and the rest is unexplained. In all, the sample holds about 330,000 clones, and roughly nine tenths of those were seen once. The ten largest clones capture around 6% of the sample. Sequencing was performed on peripheral blood. The receptor source for this set is a man younger than 35 who had recovered from COVID-19.

The chain uses TRBV19 and TRBJ2-7; 11 bases are shared with TRBD1. The J segment lost 0 bases and the V segment lost 3 bases, leaving 1 base of the junction unmatched. The CDR3 runs 15 residues. Germline assignment: CDR1 LNHDA and CDR2 SQIVND (reference sequence). DNA of the CDR3: TGTGCCAGTAGTATGGGGACAGGGGGCTCCTACGAGCAGTACTTC. As protein: CASSMGTGGSYEQYF.

The chain recombines TRBV5-4 with TRBJ2-1, with TRBD2 matching over 11 bases. The ends lost 4 bases at V and 4 bases at J; junction bases unmatched: 4. CDR1 is SGHNT, CDR2 YYREEE, per germline (reference sequence). The CDR3 is made up of 15 amino acids. The CDR3 spells CASSPGLADYNEQFF. The CDR3 DNA reads as TGTGCCAGCAGCCCGGGACTAGCGGATTACAATGAGCAGTTCTTC.

The rearrangement joins TRBV4-1 to TRBJ2-1; TRBD1 aligns across 9 bases. The trim removed 4 bases at V and 6 bases at J, leaving 10 bases unmatched. The CDR3 covers 16 residues. Looked up from germline, CDR1 is MGHRA and CDR2 is YSYEKL. The CDR3 DNA follows: TGCGCCAGCAGCCTCGTCCCTGGGACAGGGATCAATGAGCAGTTCTTC. Its translation is CASSLVPGTGINEQFF.

The chain has TRBV6-5 and TRBJ2-7; 8 bases fit TRBD1. The CDR3 totals 14 residues. V lost 9 bases, J lost 8 bases, and 15 bases stayed unmatched. The germline V gene has CDR1 MNHEY and CDR2 SVGAGI. DNA of the CDR3: TGTGCCAGTGGGACAGGACCTTTTACTGCGAAGCAGTACTTC. Its protein product is CASGTGPFTAKQYF.

The chain is built from TRBV14 and TRBJ1-2, with 8 bases matching TRBD1. The CDR3 has 14 residues. V was pared by 1 base and J by 7 bases, with 5 bases of the junction left unmatched. The germline V gene encodes CDR1 SGHDN and CDR2 FVKESK. The DNA for the CDR3 is TGTGCCAGCAGCCAAGTGGACAGGGCGATTGGCTACACCTTC. It is translated as CASSQVDRAIGYTF.

The rearrangement uses TRBV11-3 and TRBJ2-1; TRBD1 might be the D (6 bases). V was pared by 1 base and J by 3 bases, with 13 bases between. The germline gives CDR1 SGHNT, CDR2 YENEEA. This CDR3 spans 16 amino acids. CDR3 DNA sequence: TGTGCCAGCAGCTTAGGAGGGCAGGGGTTCTACAATGAGCAGTTCTTC. Its translation is CASSLGGQGFYNEQFF.

The chain combines TRBV5-8 with TRBJ2-7; possible D gene TRBD1, 5 bases. The CDR3 length is 14 residues. V dropped 4 bases and J dropped 2 bases, with 13 bases sitting between them. From germline, CDR1 is SGHTS and CDR2 YDEGEE. The CDR3 nucleotides read TGTGCCAGCAGCCGACAGCTTGTTGCCTACGAGCAGTACTTC. It encodes CASSRQLVAYEQYF.

V and J are TRBV19 and TRBJ1-1; the D gene is possibly TRBD1 (5 bases). CDR3 length: 14 amino acids. V shed 7 bases and J shed 6 bases, with 18 bases lying between them. CDR1 is LNHDA, CDR2 SQIVND, per germline (reference sequence). The CDR3 is CASTYTGGGSEAFF. CDR3 bases: TGTGCCAGTACTTACACCGGGGGGGGATCTGAAGCTTTCTTT.

V usage is TRBV7-9 and J usage is TRBJ2-1, with D uncertain. Trimming shortened V by 2 bases and J by 15 bases, and 11 bases separated the two germline ends. Germline V CDR1 and CDR2: SEHNR, FQNEAQ (reference sequence). This CDR3 has 11 amino acids. CDR3 sequence reads: CASSLSDLRFF. The CDR3 DNA reads TGTGCCAGCAGCTTAAGCGACCTACGGTTCTTC.

The V and J genes are TRBV7-3 and TRBJ2-1; TRBD2 agrees at 7 bases. Germline V lookup: CDR1 SGHTA, CDR2 FQGTGA. CDR3 length equals 15 residues. J was trimmed by 0 bases and V by 3 bases; bases with no gene match: 2. CDR3 nucleotide sequence: TGTGCCAGCAGCTTTTGGGGGGGCTCCTACAATGAGCAGTTCTTC. Translated: CASSFWGGSYNEQFF.

The chain is built from TRBV19 and TRBJ1-2; 7 bases line up with TRBD1. Germline CDR1 is LNHDA and CDR2 is SQIVND (reference sequence). J lost 8 bases, V lost 8 bases, and 8 bases had no gene match. The CDR3 length is 12 residues. This CDR3 reads CASGNRGFGYTF. In nucleotides, the CDR3 is TGTGCCAGTGGAAACAGGGGATTCGGCTACACCTTC. The whole variable domain, filled in from reference TRBV19 and TRBJ1-2, reads DGGITQSPKYLFRKEGQNVTLSCEQNLNHDAMYWYRQDPGQGLRLIYYSQIVNDFQKGDIAEGYSVSREKKESFPLTVTSAQKNPTAFYLCASGNRGFGYTFGSGTRLTVV.

V gene TRBV19 combines with J gene TRBJ1-2, with 7 bases fitting TRBD1. After removal of 3 bases from V and 7 bases from J, the junction contained 5 bases not matched to a gene. Germline lookup yields CDR1 LNHDA and CDR2 SQIVND (reference sequence). The CDR3 length is 13 residues. The CDR3 here is CASSINTGAGYTF. CDR3 sequence (DNA): TGTGCCAGTAGTATTAATACAGGGGCTGGCTACACCTTC. The full variable domain, rest sourced from reference TRBV19 and TRBJ1-2, is DGGITQSPKYLFRKEGQNVTLSCEQNLNHDAMYWYRQDPGQGLRLIYYSQIVNDFQKGDIAEGYSVSREKKESFPLTVTSAQKNPTAFYLCASSINTGAGYTFGSGTRLTVV.

CDR3 nucleotide sequence: TGCAGCGTGGGGGGACAGTCCTACGAGCAGTACTTC. Translation gives CSVGGQSYEQYF. This chain joins TRBV29-1 and TRBJ2-7; D is perhaps TRBD1 (7 bases). Germline CDR1 is SQVTM and CDR2 is ANQGSEA. V lost 6 bases to trimming and J lost 1 base, with 10 bases between them. The CDR3 extends over 12 amino acids.

The chain recombines TRBV12-5 with TRBJ1-2; D is ambiguous. The CDR3 contains 13 residues. V gave up 3 bases and J gave up 7 bases, with 12 bases separating them. The germline V gene encodes CDR1 LGHNT and CDR2 FRNRAP. The CDR3 sequence is CASGFQAGVGYTF. CDR3 sequence (DNA): TGTGCTAGTGGTTTCCAGGCTGGTGTTGGCTACACCTTC.

This chain links TRBV4-3 with TRBJ1-2; TRBD1 is a possible D gene (5 bases). V lost 1 base and J lost 3, with 15 bases in between. Germline V gives CDR1 LGHNA, CDR2 YSLEER. The CDR3 is 16 residues long. The CDR3 DNA reads as TGCGCCAGCAGCCAAGTGCCTCAGACAGTTTACTATGGCTACACCTTC. Amino acid sequence: CASSQVPQTVYYGYTF.

This sequence joins TRBV10-3 and TRBJ2-3; 8 nucleotides agree with TRBD1. Germline CDR1 reads ENHRY; CDR2 reads SYGVKD. The CDR3 is made up of 15 amino acids. With 7 bases clipped from V and 4 bases from J, the junction kept 10 bases outside the gene matches. The CDR3 DNA reads as TGTGCCATCAATGGTGCAGGGGGCGCAGCAGATACGCAGTATTTT. Residues: CAINGAGGAADTQYF.

This chain connects TRBV6-1 to TRBJ2-2, with 7 bases aligning to TRBD2. This CDR3 has 16 amino acids. Germline lookup yields CDR1 MNHNS and CDR2 SASEGT. The ends lost 4 bases at V and 1 base at J; junction bases unmatched: 6. In nucleotides, the CDR3 is TGTGCCAGCAGTGGAACAGGCGGGGGGAACACCGGGGAGCTGTTTTTT. It specifies CASSGTGGGNTGELFF.

This chain joins TRBV5-4 and TRBJ2-3; D possibly corresponds to TRBD1 (6 bases). The CDR3 consists of 15 residues. Germline-derived CDR1 and CDR2 are SGHNT and YYREEE (reference sequence). The ends were cut back, 1 base at V and 2 bases at J, with 11 bases in the middle. The CDR3 region is CASSLMDSATDTQYF. CDR3 nucleotide sequence: TGTGCCAGCAGCTTGATGGACAGTGCCACAGATACGCAGTATTTT.

This chain uses TRBV6-5 with TRBJ2-7, with TRBD2 as a possible D gene (5 bases). Trimming stripped 6 bases from V and 0 bases from J, with 15 bases between. The germline V gene encodes CDR1 MNHEY and CDR2 SVGAGI. The CDR3 is made up of 15 amino acids. The CDR3 region is CASRGSVGSSYEQYF. CDR3 sequence (DNA): TGTGCCAGCAGGGGTAGCGTAGGATCCTCCTACGAGCAGTACTTC.

The V call is TRBV3-1 (or the pseudogene TRBV3-2), the J call TRBJ1-1; D call uncertain. From germline, CDR1 is LGHDT and CDR2 YNNKEL (reference sequence). V was clipped by 3 bases and J by 3 bases, with 11 bases between them. The CDR3 covers 14 residues. CDR3 in DNA: TGTGCCAGCAGCCATGGCAGGCCGCACACTGAAGCTTTCTTT. Amino acid sequence: CASSHGRPHTEAFF.